These 8 T cell receptor beta chains share one sample of origin, sequenced in a study of cytomegalovirus exposure and HLA in healthy donors. Clones were read by immunoSEQ multiplex PCR, and TCRdb kept only the in-frame ones, dropping some. There are about 140,000 clones in the sample; roughly four fifths occur only once, and roughly 1.4% lies in the top ten. Sequencing input: PBMCs. These receptor sequences come from a woman aged 25-40 years in good health and CMV-seronegative.

The rearrangement joins TRBV5-4 to TRBJ2-7, with 7 bases matching TRBD1. Germline-derived CDR1 and CDR2 are SGHNT and YYREEE (reference sequence). Trimming took 4 bases from V and 3 from J; bases not matched to a gene: 7. This CDR3 region has 14 residues. The CDR3 nucleotides are TGTGCCAGCAGCCACGACAGGGAAAGCTACGAGCAGTACTTC. Translation gives CASSHDRESYEQYF.

The chain has TRBV19 and TRBJ2-7; tentative D call: TRBD2 (6 bases). Deletions cut 7 bases from V and 13 bases from J, with 20 bases between. The CDR3 consists of 12 residues. From germline, CDR1 is LNHDA and CDR2 SQIVND (reference sequence). The CDR3 region has the DNA TGTGCCAGTACTGACCCGGGACTTCAATTCTACTTC. It codes for CASTDPGLQFYF.

This clone occurred once. This chain joins TRBV7-8 and TRBJ1-4, with D hard to call. Between the trimmed V and J ends, which lost 3 bases and 0 bases, there was a span of 8 bases. This CDR3 comprises 15 residues. Germline assignment: CDR1 SGHVS and CDR2 FQNEAQ. CDR3 DNA sequence: TGTGCCAGCAGCTTTAGCGATTCAACTAATGAAAAACTGTTTTTT. Amino acid sequence: CASSFSDSTNEKLFF.

This clone has just one count. The chain joins TRBV19 to TRBJ2-1; 8 nucleotides align to TRBD1. Germline V gene lookup returns CDR1 LNHDA and CDR2 SQIVND (reference sequence). The CDR3 length is 14 residues. Germline trimming cut 11 bases from V and 2 bases from J; bases unmatched to any gene: 8. CDR3: CASTDRVPYNEQFF. The CDR3 region has the DNA TGTGCCTCCACGGACAGGGTCCCCTACAATGAGCAGTTCTTC.

This clone was detected once. V is TRBV6-5 and J is TRBJ2-5; a possible D gene is TRBD2 (6 bases). This CDR3 spans 13 amino acids. Between the trimmed V and J ends, which lost 7 bases and 5 bases, there was a span of 14 bases. Germline-derived CDR1 and CDR2 are MNHEY and SVGAGI. DNA for the CDR3: TGTGCCAGCACCGACGGGGGTTATGAGACCCAGTACTTC. This gives the protein CASTDGGYETQYF.

The rearrangement links TRBV19 to TRBJ1-3; 9 bases are a match to TRBD1. Trimming removed 8 bases from V and 2 bases from J; junction bases left unmatched: 7. CDR1 is LNHDA, CDR2 SQIVND, per germline (reference sequence). The CDR3 sequence is 15 residues long. CDR3 DNA sequence: TGTGCCAGTTCTGGGACAGGGAGCCCTGGAAACACCATATATTTT. Translated, it gives CASSGTGSPGNTIYF.

The chain has TRBV7-6 and TRBJ1-5; possibly TRBD1 for D (6 bases). From germline, CDR1 is SGHVS and CDR2 FNYEAQ. This CDR3 has 14 amino acids. Trimming removed 3 bases at V and 1 base at J, with 7 bases between. DNA of the CDR3: TGTGCCAGCAGCTTGCAGGGGAGCAATCAGCCCCAGCATTTT. Its translation is CASSLQGSNQPQHF.

This rearrangement joins TRBV19 to TRBJ1-4; the D is unclear. The V gene's germline CDR1 is LNHDA and CDR2 SQIVND (reference sequence). Trimming took off 3 bases at V and 4 bases at J, with 6 bases between the two ends. The CDR3 length is 13 residues. CDR3 protein: CASSIPDNEKLFF. CDR3 nucleotides: TGTGCCAGTAGTATCCCAGATAATGAAAAACTGTTTTTT.